The sequence of this T cell receptor beta chain was determined in a study of regulatory T cells in long-lasting Graves disease. Study-wide context: Persistent Graves' disease required over 5 years of antithyroid drugs and positive TSH receptor antibodies. Study-level findings and limits: Public clonotype sharing was higher in persistent than newly diagnosed patients. Persistent Graves' patients had lower TCR diversity than newly diagnosed ones.

As regards this clonotype: Its antigen is not identified.

Arm-PCR of CDR3 regions with iRepertoire HTBI primers generated TCR beta libraries. TCRdb re-called the multiplex PCR reads through MiXCR, storing one row per CDR3 protein. The table has roughly 400,000 distinct CDR3 sequences, around 21% seen once; the top ten hold around 21%. V lost 2 bases and J lost 5, with 12 bases in between. Germline values: CDR1 SQVTM, CDR2 ANQGSEA. This CDR3 has 13 amino acids. Time point: persistent/refractory GD, antithyroid drugs over 5 years with positive TRAb. There was RNA extracted from PBMCs, and the TCR library was made from it. Around 10 milliliters of peripheral blood were taken and placed in EDTA tubes.

V is TRBV29-1 and J is TRBJ1-1; no firm D call. Sequenced material: peripheral blood mononuclear cells (PBMCs), taken when the disease was refractory, from a patient treated with antithyroid drugs. The TCR sequence derives from a female donor with Graves disease. The CDR3 coding sequence is TGCAGCGTTGAAAGCGGGGTGCGGACTGAAGCTTTCTTT. Protein: CSVESGVRTEAFF.